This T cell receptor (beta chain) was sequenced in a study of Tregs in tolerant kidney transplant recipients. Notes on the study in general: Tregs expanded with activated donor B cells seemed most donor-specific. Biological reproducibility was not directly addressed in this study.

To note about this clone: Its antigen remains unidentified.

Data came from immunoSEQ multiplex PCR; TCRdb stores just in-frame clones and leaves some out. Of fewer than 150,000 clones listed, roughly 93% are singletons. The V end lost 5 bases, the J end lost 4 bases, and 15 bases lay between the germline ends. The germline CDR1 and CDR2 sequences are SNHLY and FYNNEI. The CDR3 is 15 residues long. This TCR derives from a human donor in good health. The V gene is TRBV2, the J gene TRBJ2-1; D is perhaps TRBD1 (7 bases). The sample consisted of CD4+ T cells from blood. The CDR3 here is CASSNTGEEYNEQFF. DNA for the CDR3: TGTGCCAGCAGTAATACAGGGGAGGAGTACAATGAGCAGTTCTTC. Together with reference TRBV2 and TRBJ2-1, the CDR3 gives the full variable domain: EPEVTQTPSHQVTQMGQEVILRCVPISNHLYFYWYRQILGQKVEFLVSFYNNEISEKSEIFDDQFSVERPDGSNFTLKIRSTKLEDSAMYFCASSNTGEEYNEQFFGPGTRLTVL.